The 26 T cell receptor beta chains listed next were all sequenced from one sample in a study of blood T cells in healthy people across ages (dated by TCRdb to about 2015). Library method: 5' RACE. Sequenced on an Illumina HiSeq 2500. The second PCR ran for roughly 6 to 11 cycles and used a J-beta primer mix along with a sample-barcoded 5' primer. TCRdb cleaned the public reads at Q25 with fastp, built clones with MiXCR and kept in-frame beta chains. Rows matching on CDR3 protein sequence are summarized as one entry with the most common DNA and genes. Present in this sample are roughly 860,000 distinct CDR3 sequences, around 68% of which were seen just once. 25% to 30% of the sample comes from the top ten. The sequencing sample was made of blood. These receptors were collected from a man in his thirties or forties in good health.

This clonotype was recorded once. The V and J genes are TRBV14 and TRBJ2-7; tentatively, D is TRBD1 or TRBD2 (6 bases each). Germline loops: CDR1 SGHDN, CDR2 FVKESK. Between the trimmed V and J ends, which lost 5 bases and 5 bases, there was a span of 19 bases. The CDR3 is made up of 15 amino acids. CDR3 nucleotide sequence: TGTGCCAGCAGCAGTCGGGGGCAGATGAGGCACGAGCAGTACTTC. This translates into CASSSRGQMRHEQYF. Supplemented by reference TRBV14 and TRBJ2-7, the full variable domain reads EAGVTQFPSHSVIEKGQTVTLRCDPISGHDNLYWYRRVMGKEIKFLLHFVKESKQDESGMPNNRFLAERTGGTYSTLKVQPAELEDSGVYFCASSSRGQMRHEQYFGPGTRLTVT.

CDR3 nucleotides: TGTGCCAGCTCACCACGGGCGGGGTCCAGGTCCACAGATACGCAGTATTTT. This codes for CASSPRAGSRSTDTQYF. The chain employs TRBV18 and TRBJ2-3; a possible D gene is TRBD2 (6 bases). The CDR3 extends over 17 amino acids. Trimming stripped 1 base from V and 2 bases from J, with 16 bases between. Germline V gene data show CDR1 as KGHSH and CDR2 as LQKENI.

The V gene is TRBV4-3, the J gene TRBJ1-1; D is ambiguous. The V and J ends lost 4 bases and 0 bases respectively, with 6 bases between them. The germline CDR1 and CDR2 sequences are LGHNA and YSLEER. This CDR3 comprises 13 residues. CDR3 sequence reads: CASSPHLNTEAFF. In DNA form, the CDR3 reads TGCGCCAGCAGCCCCCACTTGAACACTGAAGCTTTCTTT.

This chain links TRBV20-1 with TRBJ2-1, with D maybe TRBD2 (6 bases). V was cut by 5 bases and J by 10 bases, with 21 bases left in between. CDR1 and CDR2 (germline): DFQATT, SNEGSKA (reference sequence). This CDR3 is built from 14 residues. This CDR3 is CSAPITTSSYEQFF. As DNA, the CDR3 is TGCAGTGCTCCCATTACCACTAGCTCCTACGAGCAGTTCTTC.

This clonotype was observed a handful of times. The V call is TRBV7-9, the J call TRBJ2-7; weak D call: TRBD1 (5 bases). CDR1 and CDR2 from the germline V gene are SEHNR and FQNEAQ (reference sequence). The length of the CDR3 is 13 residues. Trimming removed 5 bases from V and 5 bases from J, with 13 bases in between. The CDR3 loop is CASSQGAGNEQYF. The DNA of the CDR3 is TGTGCCAGCAGCCAAGGGGCAGGGAACGAGCAGTACTTC. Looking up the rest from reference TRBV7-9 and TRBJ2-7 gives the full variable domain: DTGVSQNPRHKITKRGQNVTFRCDPISEHNRLYWYRQTLGQGPEFLTYFQNEAQLEKSRLLSDRFSAERPKGSFSTLEIQRTEQGDSAMYLCASSQGAGNEQYFGPGTRLTVT.

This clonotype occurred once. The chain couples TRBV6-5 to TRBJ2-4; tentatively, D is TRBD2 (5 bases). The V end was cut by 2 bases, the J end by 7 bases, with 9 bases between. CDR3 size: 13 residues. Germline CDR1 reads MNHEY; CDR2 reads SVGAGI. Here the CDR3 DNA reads TGTGCCAGCAGTTACCGGGGAAGGAACATTCAGTACTTC. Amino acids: CASSYRGRNIQYF.

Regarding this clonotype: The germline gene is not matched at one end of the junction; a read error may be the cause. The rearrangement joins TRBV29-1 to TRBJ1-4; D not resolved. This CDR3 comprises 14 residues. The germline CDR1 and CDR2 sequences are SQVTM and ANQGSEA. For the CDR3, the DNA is TGCAGCGTTGAAGAGGGCCTTTTTAATGAAAAACTGTCTTTT. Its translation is CSVEEGLFNEKLSF.

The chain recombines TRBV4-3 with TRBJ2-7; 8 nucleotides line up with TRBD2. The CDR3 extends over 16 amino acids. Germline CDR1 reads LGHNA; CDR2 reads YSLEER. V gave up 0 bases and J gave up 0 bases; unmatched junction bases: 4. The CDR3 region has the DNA TGCGCCAGCAGCCAAGAAAGCGGGGGAGCCTCCTACGAGCAGTACTTC. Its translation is CASSQESGGASYEQYF.

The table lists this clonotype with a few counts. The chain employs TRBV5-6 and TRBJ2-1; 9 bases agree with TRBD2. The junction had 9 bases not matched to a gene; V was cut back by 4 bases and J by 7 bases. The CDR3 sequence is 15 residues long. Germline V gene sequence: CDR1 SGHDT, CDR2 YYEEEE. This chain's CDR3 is CASSPLAGEWNEQFF. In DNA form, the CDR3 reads TGTGCCAGCAGCCCGTTAGCGGGGGAGTGGAATGAGCAGTTCTTC.

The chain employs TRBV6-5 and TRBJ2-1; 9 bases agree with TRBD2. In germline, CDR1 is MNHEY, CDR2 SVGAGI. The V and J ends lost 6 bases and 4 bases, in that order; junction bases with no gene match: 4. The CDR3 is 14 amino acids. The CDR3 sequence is CASRPGLAYNEQFF. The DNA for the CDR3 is TGTGCCAGCAGACCGGGACTAGCTTACAATGAGCAGTTCTTC.

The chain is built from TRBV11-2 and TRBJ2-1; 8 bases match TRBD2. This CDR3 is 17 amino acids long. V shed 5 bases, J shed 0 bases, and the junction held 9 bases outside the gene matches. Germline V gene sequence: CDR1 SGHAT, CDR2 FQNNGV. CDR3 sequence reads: CASSQAWAGGSYNEQFF. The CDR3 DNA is TGTGCCAGCAGCCAGGCCTGGGCGGGGGGCTCCTACAATGAGCAGTTCTTC. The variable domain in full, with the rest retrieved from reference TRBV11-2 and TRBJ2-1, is EAGVAQSPRYKIIEKRQSVAFWCNPISGHATLYWYQQILGQGPKLLIQFQNNGVVDDSQLPKDRFSAERLKGVDSTLKIQPAKLEDSAVYLCASSQAWAGGSYNEQFFGPGTRLTVL.

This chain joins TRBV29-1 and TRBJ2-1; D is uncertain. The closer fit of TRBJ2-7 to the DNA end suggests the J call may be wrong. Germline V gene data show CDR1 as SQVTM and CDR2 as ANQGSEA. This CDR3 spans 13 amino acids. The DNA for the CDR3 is TGCAGCGTTATCGACGGGTCACACAATGAGCAGTACTTC. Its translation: CSVIDGSHNEQYF.

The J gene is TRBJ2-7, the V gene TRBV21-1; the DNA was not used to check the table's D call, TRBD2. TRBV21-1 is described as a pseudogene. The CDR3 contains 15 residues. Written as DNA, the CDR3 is TGTGCCAGCAGCAAAGCGCAGGTAGCGGGCGGCGAGCAGTACTTC. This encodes CASSKAQVAGGEQYF.

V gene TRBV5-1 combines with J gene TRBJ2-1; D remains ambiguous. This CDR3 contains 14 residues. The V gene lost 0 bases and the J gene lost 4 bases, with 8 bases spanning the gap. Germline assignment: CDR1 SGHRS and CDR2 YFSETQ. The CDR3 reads CASSLAWMYNEQFF. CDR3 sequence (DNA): TGCGCCAGCAGCTTGGCTTGGATGTACAATGAGCAGTTCTTC.

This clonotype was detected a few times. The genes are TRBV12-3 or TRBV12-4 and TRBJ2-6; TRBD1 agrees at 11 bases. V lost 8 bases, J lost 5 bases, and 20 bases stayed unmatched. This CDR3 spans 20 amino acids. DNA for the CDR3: TGTGCCAGCGCAAGCCTTCCCGGTGGACAGGGGGCTTTTAGGGCCAACGTCCTGACTTTC. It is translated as CASASLPGGQGAFRANVLTF.

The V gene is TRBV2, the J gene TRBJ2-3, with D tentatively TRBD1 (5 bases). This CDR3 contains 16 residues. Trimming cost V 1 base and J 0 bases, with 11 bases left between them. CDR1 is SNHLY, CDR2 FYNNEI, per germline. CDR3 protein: CASSEGTTLSTDTQYF. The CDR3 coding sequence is TGTGCCAGCAGTGAAGGGACAACCTTAAGCACAGATACGCAGTATTTT. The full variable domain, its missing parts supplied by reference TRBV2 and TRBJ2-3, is EPEVTQTPSHQVTQMGQEVILRCVPISNHLYFYWYRQILGQKVEFLVSFYNNEISEKSEIFDDQFSVERPDGSNFTLKIRSTKLEDSAMYFCASSEGTTLSTDTQYFGPGTRLTVL.

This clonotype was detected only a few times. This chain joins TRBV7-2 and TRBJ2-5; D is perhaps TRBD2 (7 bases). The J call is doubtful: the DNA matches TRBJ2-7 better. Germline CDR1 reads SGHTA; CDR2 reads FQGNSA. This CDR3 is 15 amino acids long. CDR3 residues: CASSSFGGGAREQYF. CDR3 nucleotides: TGTGCCAGCAGCTCTTTCGGAGGGGGGGCTCGCGAGCAGTACTTC.

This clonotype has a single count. The CDR3 here is CASSSSRGSSYNSPLHF. CDR3 nucleotides: TGTGCCAGCAGCTCCTCTCGGGGGAGCTCCTATAATTCACCCCTCCACTTT. The chain links TRBV7-2 to TRBJ1-6; weak D call: TRBD1 (5 bases). The CDR3 has 17 residues. In germline, CDR1 is SGHTA, CDR2 FQGNSA. V was shortened by 4 bases and J by 0 bases, with 13 bases between the two germline ends.

CDR3 residues: CASSPPGQNYNEQFF. CDR3 DNA sequence: TGTGCCAGCAGTCCCCCGGGCCAGAACTACAATGAGCAGTTCTTC. The chain employs TRBV12-3 or TRBV12-4 and TRBJ2-1; D is undetermined. V was shortened by 5 bases and J by 3 bases, with 14 bases between the two germline ends. The CDR3 is made up of 15 amino acids.

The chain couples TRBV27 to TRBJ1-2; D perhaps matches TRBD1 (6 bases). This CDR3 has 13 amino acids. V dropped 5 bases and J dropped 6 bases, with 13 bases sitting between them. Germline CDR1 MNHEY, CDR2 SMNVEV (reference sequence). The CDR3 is CASSQRGGNGYTF. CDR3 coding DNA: TGTGCCAGCAGTCAAAGGGGGGGTAATGGCTACACCTTC.

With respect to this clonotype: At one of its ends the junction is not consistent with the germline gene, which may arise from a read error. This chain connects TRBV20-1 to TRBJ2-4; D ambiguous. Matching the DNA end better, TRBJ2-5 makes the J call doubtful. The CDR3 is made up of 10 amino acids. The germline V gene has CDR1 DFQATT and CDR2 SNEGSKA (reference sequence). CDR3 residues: CSAMQETQYF. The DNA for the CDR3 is TGCAGCGCTATGCAAGAGACCCAGTACTTC.

The CDR3 here is CASGLLYEQYF. CDR3 sequence (DNA): TGTGCCAGCGGGCTTCTCTACGAGCAGTACTTC. This sequence joins TRBV6-9 and TRBJ2-7, with D uncertain. The CDR3 runs to 11 residues. Germline CDR1 MNHGY, CDR2 SVAAGI. V was trimmed by 8 bases and J by 3 bases, leaving 8 bases between them.

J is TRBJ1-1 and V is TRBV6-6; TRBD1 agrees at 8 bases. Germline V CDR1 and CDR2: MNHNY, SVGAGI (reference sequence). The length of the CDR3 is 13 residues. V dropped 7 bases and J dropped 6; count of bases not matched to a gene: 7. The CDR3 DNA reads TGTGCCAGCATTAAGTCAGGGGGCTCTGAAGCTTTCTTT. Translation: CASIKSGGSEAFF.

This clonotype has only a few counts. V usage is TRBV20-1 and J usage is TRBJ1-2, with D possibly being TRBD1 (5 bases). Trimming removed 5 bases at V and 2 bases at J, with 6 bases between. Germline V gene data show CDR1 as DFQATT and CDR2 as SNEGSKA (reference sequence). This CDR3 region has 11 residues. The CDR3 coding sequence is TGCAGTGCTGGGGCGAACTATGGCTACACCTTC. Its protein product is CSAGANYGYTF.

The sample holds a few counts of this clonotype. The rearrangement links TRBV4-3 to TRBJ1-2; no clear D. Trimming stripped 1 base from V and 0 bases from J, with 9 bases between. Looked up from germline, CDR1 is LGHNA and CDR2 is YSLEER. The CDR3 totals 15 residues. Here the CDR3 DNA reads TGCGCCAGCAGCCAAGTAGGCAGTTCTAACTATGGCTACACCTTC. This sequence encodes CASSQVGSSNYGYTF.

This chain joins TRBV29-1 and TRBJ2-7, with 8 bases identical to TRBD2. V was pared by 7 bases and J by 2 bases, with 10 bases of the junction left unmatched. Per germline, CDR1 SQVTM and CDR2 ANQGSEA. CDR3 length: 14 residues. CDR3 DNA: TGCAGCGCGGGGGGGGCAGACACGGCCTACGAGCAGTACTTC. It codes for CSAGGADTAYEQYF.